This is a list of T cell receptor beta chains from one sample in a study of blood T cells in healthy people across ages. MiXCR was run by TCRdb on the 5' RACE reads, yielding one entry per CDR3 protein. The table records 1.8 million or so distinct CDR3 sequences, approximately 39% of them present only once. Sequencing was done on a sample of blood. The receptors stem from a human donor in good health. CDR3s include the opening cysteine and the closing phenylalanine or tryptophan. Fields, in order: V gene, J gene, clone size, D gene, CDR3 DNA, CDR3 protein. The D gene is left open where the match is weak. The size entry is marked missing in some rows and otherwise reads once, few, many or a size class.

>TRBV24-1|TRBJ2-3|NA|NA
TGTGCCACCAGTGGCCGGGACGGTCCGTCGGATACGCAGTATTTT
CATSGRDGPSDTQYF
>TRBV3-1|TRBJ2-7|NA|TRBD1
TGTGCCAGCAGTCCACAGGGGGGCGGAGATTACGAGCAGTACTTC
CASSPQGGGDYEQYF
>TRBV7-9|TRBJ1-4|NA|NA
TGTGCCAGCAGCTTGGGATTTGCTAATGAAAAACTGTTTTTT
CASSLGFANEKLFF
>TRBV5-1|TRBJ1-1|medium-sized|NA
TGCGCCAGCAGCTATCAGATCGACAGTGAAGCTTTCTTT
CASSYQIDSEAFF
>TRBV12-3/TRBV12-4|TRBJ1-2|few|NA
TGTGCCAGCAGTCCGGGGCTAGTCAATGGCTACACCTTC
CASSPGLVNGYTF
>TRBV7-6|TRBJ1-6|few|NA
TGTGCCAGCAGCTTTTTAGAGGCAGACAATTCACCCCTCCACTTT
CASSFLEADNSPLHF
>TRBV7-9|TRBJ1-1|NA|NA
TGTGCCAGCAGCCCCCCAACCGGGGGAGATGGGACTGAAGCTTTCTTT
CASSPPTGGDGTEAFF
>TRBV4-3|TRBJ2-1|few|TRBD2
TGCGCCAGCAGCCAAGTACCAGCGGGAGGGTTATTGATTAATGAGCAGTTCTTC
CASSQVPAGGLLINEQFF
>TRBV7-8|TRBJ1-2|NA|NA
TGTGCCAGCAGCTTACACGGCCGTCGAAGGGCTGACTATGGCTACACCTTC
CASSLHGRRRADYGYTF
>TRBV19|TRBJ1-6|NA|NA
TGTGCCAGTAGTCCCGACAGGCCAAAATCGTACTCCTATAATTCACCCCTCCACTTT
CASSPDRPKSYSYNSPLHF
>TRBV20-1|TRBJ2-5|NA|TRBD2
TGCAGTGCTAGCCGGTCGTTAGCGGGGGGGCAAGAGACCCAGTACTTC
CSASRSLAGGQETQYF
>TRBV29-1|TRBJ1-2|NA|NA
TGCAGCGCCTCCCCCCAGGGGAGCTACACCTTC
CSASPQGSYTF
>TRBV20-1|TRBJ1-2|NA|TRBD1
TGCAGTGCTAGGGCCTGGACAGGGTATACTAACTATGGCTACACCTTC
CSARAWTGYTNYGYTF
>TRBV28|TRBJ2-7|few|NA
TGTGCCAGCAGTCCTCCCGGGATAAACGAGCAGTACTTC
CASSPPGINEQYF
>TRBV19|TRBJ2-1|NA|TRBD2
TGTGCCAGTAGTATATCGGGACTACCGTATGAGCAGTTCTTC
CASSISGLPYEQFF
>TRBV9|TRBJ2-3|NA|TRBD1
TGTGCCGGCGAGGGGGCTTCCACAGATACGCAGTATTTT
CAGEGASTDTQYF
>TRBV7-9|TRBJ2-3|NA|NA
TGTGCCAGCAGAAATTCAGATACGCAGTATTTT
CASRNSDTQYF
>TRBV5-1|TRBJ2-6|few|NA
TGCGCCAGCAGCCCGCAATCAACCCATTTCTCTGGGGCCAACGTCCTGACTTTC
CASSPQSTHFSGANVLTF
>TRBV6-4|TRBJ2-3|NA|NA
TGTGCCAGCAGTCGGGGGACCACAGATACGCAGTATTTT
CASSRGTTDTQYF
>TRBV20-1|TRBJ2-3|NA|NA
TGCAGTGCTACCACCTCACAGGGTAGCACAGATACGCAGTATTTT
CSATTSQGSTDTQYF
>TRBV6-2/TRBV6-3|TRBJ2-7|NA|NA
TGTGCCAGCAGTTCTTACGGGGCCGACCGCCCCTACGAGCAGTACTTC
CASSSYGADRPYEQYF
>TRBV6-5|TRBJ1-2|NA|NA
TGTGCCAGCACCCTCGGGCTCGATCCTAACTATGGCTACACCTTC
CASTLGLDPNYGYTF
>TRBV10-3|TRBJ2-1|NA|NA
TGTGCCATCAGGGGGGTGATTGGGGGGAACGACAATGAGCAGTTCTTC
CAIRGVIGGNDNEQFF
>TRBV20-1|TRBJ2-1|NA|NA
TGCAGTGTTCGAGGGCCCTCCTACAATGAGCAGTTCTTC
CSVRGPSYNEQFF
>TRBV2|TRBJ2-7|NA|NA
TGTGCCAGCAGTACGAGAGCCACCTACGAGCAGTACTTC
CASSTRATYEQYF
>TRBV7-8|TRBJ2-5|NA|TRBD2
TGTGCCAGCAGGGGTATAGCGGGGCAAGAGACCCAGTACTTC
CASRGIAGQETQYF
>TRBV7-8|TRBJ1-6|NA|NA
TGTGCCAGCAGCTTGTACTTAAATCCGGGCCGGAATTCACCCCGCCACTTT
CASSLYLNPGRNSPRHF
>TRBV2|TRBJ1-5|NA|NA
TGTGCCAGCAGTGAATATGATCCCCCCAATCAGCCCCAGCATTTT
CASSEYDPPNQPQHF
>TRBV20-1|TRBJ2-7|NA|NA
TGCAGTGCTAGTGGCGGGGAGCATTACGAGCAGTACTTC
CSASGGEHYEQYF
>TRBV12-3/TRBV12-4|TRBJ2-1|NA|NA
TGTACCAGCAGTTCAGCCCCCGACAGCTACAATGAGCAGTTCTTC
CTSSSAPDSYNEQFF
>TRBV12-3/TRBV12-4|TRBJ2-4|few|TRBD1
TGTGCCAGCAGTTTAGCGTCTTTCAGGGGGCAGTACTTC
CASSLASFRGQYF
>TRBV14|TRBJ2-1|NA|NA
TGTGCCAGTCAACCGGTCCAGAATGAGCAGTTCTTC
CASQPVQNEQFF
>TRBV7-2|TRBJ1-2|once|TRBD1
TGTGCCAGCGGGGACAGGGTGGTCTATGGCTACACCTTC
CASGDRVVYGYTF
>TRBV27|TRBJ2-7|NA|TRBD1
TGTGCCAGCAGTTCGTCCGGGACAGGGATTTCCTACGAGCAGTACTTC
CASSSSGTGISYEQYF
>TRBV7-8|TRBJ2-7|NA|TRBD1
TGTGCCAGCAGCGCACACAGGGGACGTAACAACTACGAGCAGTACTTC
CASSAHRGRNNYEQYF
>TRBV12-3/TRBV12-4|TRBJ2-1|NA|TRBD2
TGTGCCAGCAGTTTTAGGACTAGCAGCTCCTACAATGAGCAGTTCTTC
CASSFRTSSSYNEQFF
>TRBV3-1|TRBJ1-2|once|NA
TGTGCCAGCAGCCAAGACCAGATTCTCTATGGCTACACCTTC
CASSQDQILYGYTF
>TRBV10-2|TRBJ2-4|many|NA
TGCGCCAGCTCCGAGGGAGGACCCCATGGCATTCAGTACTTC
CASSEGGPHGIQYF
>TRBV4-1|TRBJ1-2|NA|TRBD1
TGCGCCAACAGCCGCGGGACAGGGGGCCGCGGAGGCTACACCTTC
CANSRGTGGRGGYTF
>TRBV13|TRBJ2-3|once|TRBD2
TGTGCCAGCAGCTTAGAAGCGGGGGGGCCTGGCACAGATACGCAGTATTTT
CASSLEAGGPGTDTQYF
>TRBV12-3/TRBV12-4|TRBJ1-5|many|NA
TGTGCCAGCAGTTTCCAGGGAGGGAATCAGCCCCAGCATTTT
CASSFQGGNQPQHF
>TRBV6-5|TRBJ2-3|few|NA
TGTGCCAGCAGCGCCGGGATCGGTACGCAGTATTTT
CASSAGIGTQYF
>TRBV7-2|TRBJ1-2|NA|TRBD1
TGTGCCAGCAGCCCGACAGGGAGGGACTATGGCTACACCTTC
CASSPTGRDYGYTF
>TRBV7-6|TRBJ2-3|few|NA
TGTGCCAGCAGCTTTAGCTCAGGAGGAGATACGCAGTATTTT
CASSFSSGGDTQYF
>TRBV7-6|TRBJ2-1|NA|NA
TGTGCCAGCAGCTTATACATTGTTAGGAGGGGGCTTGGTAGTGAGCAGTTCTTC
CASSLYIVRRGLGSEQFF